The 2 T cell receptor beta chains below all came from one sample that was sequenced in a study of blood T cell repertoires in COVID-19. Here immunoSEQ multiplex PCR was the method, and the copy in TCRdb shows in-frame clones only, minus some. The sample yields about 430,000 clones, roughly nine tenths seen once. The sequenced sample was PBMCs or T cells enriched from blood (not recorded which). These TCRs come from a man aged 25 to 40 who had recovered from COVID-19.

The chain combines TRBV18 with TRBJ2-7, with 7 bases matching TRBD2. This CDR3 region has 14 residues. Germline trimming cut 6 bases from V and 0 bases from J; bases unmatched to any gene: 5. Per the germline V gene, CDR1 is KGHSH and CDR2 is LQKENI. CDR3 in DNA: TGTGCCAGCTCGCCCGGGACTAACTCCTACGAGCAGTACTTC. Protein sequence: CASSPGTNSYEQYF.

The chain couples TRBV18 to TRBJ2-2; no clear D. CDR1 KGHSH and CDR2 LQKENI come from the germline V gene. This CDR3 has 13 residues. The V end was cut by 2 bases, the J end by 6 bases, with 7 bases between. This CDR3 is CASSPTTPGELFF. DNA of the CDR3: TGTGCCAGCTCACCAACCACACCCGGGGAGCTGTTTTTT. Drawing the rest from reference TRBV18 and TRBJ2-2, the complete variable domain is NAGVMQNPRHLVRRRGQEARLRCSPMKGHSHVYWYRQLPEEGLKFMVYLQKENIIDESGMPKERFSAEFPKEGPSILRIQQVVRGDSAAYFCASSPTTPGELFFGEGSRLTVL.